This T cell receptor (beta chain) was recovered during a study of blood T cell repertoires in COVID-19. Those who participated ranged in age from about 18 to 89 years and resided in about two dozen US areas. Recovered status in Cohort 3 required two negative PCRs, clearance, or symptom resolution. This clone was seen more than once but under ten times. CDR3 length: 15 amino acids. V shed 4 bases and J shed 2 bases, with 12 bases lying between them. Germline V gene data show CDR1 as LGHDT and CDR2 as YNNKEL (reference sequence). Authors' processing steps: Cell counts per sample came from amplifying reference gene primers. TCRdb's copy holds only in-frame clones and misses some; the assay was immunoSEQ multiplex PCR. V, J and clone size are taken as reported in that table, and D and trimming were inferred from the DNA itself. The sample holds roughly 160,000 clones; 87% are singletons and the top ten take 7% to 8%.

The sample was PBMCs or T cells enriched from blood (not recorded which). The V and J genes are TRBV3-1 (or the pseudogene TRBV3-2) and TRBJ2-1, with D tentatively TRBD1 (7 bases). This clonotype was obtained from a woman between 50 and 59 years old who had recovered from COVID-19. DNA of the CDR3: TGTGCCAGCAGCCGGGCAGGGGGGCCCTACAATGAGCAGTTCTTC. It translates to CASSRAGGPYNEQFF.